This paragraph covers one TCR beta chain sequence. Its matching antigen is unknown. Alongside a J-beta primer mix, a sample-barcoded 5' primer served in a second PCR lasting roughly 7 to 12 cycles. Using its own MiXCR run on the 5' RACE reads, TCRdb lists one record per CDR3 protein. The repertoire holds roughly 500,000 distinct CDR3 sequences, with roughly 28% as singletons. Germline values: CDR1 SGHTA, CDR2 FQGTGA. The CDR3 has 13 amino acids. The germline V and J ends were trimmed by 5 bases and 5 bases, with 12 bases remaining between them. The source of the sample is a study of blood T cells in healthy people across ages. Findings and caveats of the study: It was held that diversity estimates obtained from one million T cells represented underestimates. A greater number of naive CD4+ cells and higher diversity distinguished long-lived donors from aged donors. Changes in expanded clonotypes were possibly confounded, as the CMV status of donors was unknown.

Individuals who donated were healthy Caucasians from Russia aged roughly 6 to 95. The chain couples TRBV7-3 to TRBJ1-2; D is possibly TRBD1 (5 bases). The sequence was collected from a woman in her seventies in good health. Sequencing was carried out using blood. The CDR3 region has the DNA TGTGCCAGCAGCCCGAATTCAGGGTATGGCTACACCTTC. Translation: CASSPNSGYGYTF.